The entry below describes one TCR beta chain. Its target is not known. The data derive from a study of response to subunit inactivated influenza vaccine. Overall study results and limits: After each seasonal influenza vaccination, few new T cells are recruited, the authors suggested.

TCRdb reanalysed the RT-PCR reads using MiXCR and keeps one entry per CDR3 protein. The sample shows 710,000 or so distinct CDR3 sequences, approximately 14% of them seen only once. The CDR3 is 13 residues long. Germline CDR1 reads DFQATT; CDR2 reads SNEGSKA (reference sequence). V shed 6 bases and J shed 8 bases, with 17 bases lying between them. The chain joins TRBV20-1 to TRBJ2-1; tentatively, D is TRBD1 or TRBD2 (5 bases each). The sequence was obtained from a man aged 50 to 60 who received an inactivated influenza vaccine. Sample: PBMCs from blood, taken 11 to 12 days after vaccination. The CDR3 coding sequence is TGCAGTGCCGAGGGGACGCCGATATATGAGCAGTTCTTC. It translates to CSAEGTPIYEQFF.